The T cell receptor beta chain described here comes from a study of CD8 T cells in cerebrospinal fluid in Alzheimer's disease. Study overall: Plate-based nested PCR sequencing and droplet-based sequencing measured CSF T cell clonal expansion. The study, taken as a whole, reports: EBV-specific TCRs in cerebrospinal fluid reportedly do not establish a causal EBV–Alzheimer's link.

TCRdb reprocessed the 10x single-cell sequencing reads and keeps a single row for each CDR3 protein, giving no DNA. The sample table sets out under 1,500 distinct CDR3 sequences. Neurodegeneration in patients was confirmed with biomarkers including neurofilament, amyloid-beta and tau. This clonotype ranks as large in terms of frequency. Antigen specificity is unknown. Per the germline V gene, CDR1 is DFQATT and CDR2 is SNEGSKA (reference sequence). The CDR3 runs to 12 residues. This receptor was obtained from a human donor with Parkinson's disease. Sequencing used cerebrospinal fluid. The V gene is TRBV20-1, the J gene TRBJ2-5; the TCRdb call, TRBD2, lacks DNA for checking. The CDR3 protein is CRPAGGQETQYF.